A single sample gave rise to the 5 T cell receptor beta chains below, sequenced in a study of blood T cell repertoires in COVID-19. Sequencing used immunoSEQ multiplex PCR; TCRdb keeps in-frame clones, though not all of them. The table shows around 130,000 clones, with approximately 80% occurring only once. The specimen sequenced was peripheral blood. These receptors all stem from a middle-aged man with active or convalescent COVID-19.

The chain joins TRBV25-1 to TRBJ1-2, with D tentatively TRBD1 (5 bases). The CDR3 is 12 residues long. V lost 6 bases to trimming and J lost 6 bases, with 11 bases between them. The germline V gene encodes CDR1 MGHDK and CDR2 SYGVNS. Here the CDR3 DNA reads TGTGCCAGCAGAACAGCCAGGGATGGCTACACCTTC. Residues: CASRTARDGYTF.

The chain links TRBV6-2 or TRBV6-3 to TRBJ2-3, with 7 bases that match TRBD2. V lost 0 bases, J lost 6 bases, and 24 bases stayed unmatched. Germline CDR1 MNHEY, CDR2 SVGEGT. This CDR3 is 21 amino acids long. The CDR3 here is CASSYSFLSWRGPSGGDTQYF. In nucleotides, the CDR3 is TGTGCCAGCAGTTACTCTTTTCTTTCTTGGAGAGGGCCCTCCGGGGGGGATACGCAGTATTTT.

J is TRBJ2-2 and V is TRBV9; possibly TRBD2 for D (5 bases). CDR3 length equals 12 residues. Trimming pared 7 bases from V and 5 bases from J, leaving 9 bases between. Germline CDR1 is SGDLS and CDR2 is YYNGEE. CDR3 nucleotide sequence: TGTGCCAGCGCGGAGGTGACCGGGGAGCTGTTTTTT. As protein: CASAEVTGELFF.

The chain employs TRBV18 and TRBJ2-5; TRBD2 is a possible D gene (6 bases). Trimming removed 6 bases at V and 5 bases at J, with 19 bases between. The V gene's germline CDR1 is KGHSH and CDR2 LQKENI. The CDR3 is 15 residues long. CDR3 sequence: CASSPPAGGRETQYF. The CDR3 nucleotides are TGTGCCAGCTCCCCCCCGGCCGGGGGTAGGGAGACCCAGTACTTC.

The chain joins TRBV6-5 to TRBJ1-6; D is unresolved. The CDR3 is made up of 15 amino acids. The germline gives CDR1 MNHEY, CDR2 SVGAGI. Trimming took off 7 bases at V and 1 base at J, with 11 bases between the two ends. The CDR3: CASKGAGSYNSPLHF. In nucleotides, the CDR3 is TGTGCCAGCAAAGGTGCCGGGTCCTATAATTCACCCCTCCACTTT.